This entry is about one TCR beta chain. The table came from immunoSEQ multiplex PCR; TCRdb's copy has only in-frame clones and leaves some out. The data contain about 480,000 clones, roughly 87% of them singletons. The treatment is: some 19 received Ad26.COV2.S at low or high dose, single or two shots; a few received placebo; per-sample allocation not given. Sampling was performed 63 days after the first vaccine or placebo injection. These data belong to a study of Ad26.COV2.S vaccination and SARS-CoV-2 variants. Background on the study: Ad26.COV2.S arm of COV1001 included the donor.

This receptor was obtained from a person aged 18-65 years who received the Ad26.COV2.S COVID-19 vaccine or a placebo. This material consisted of peripheral blood, taken in a trial of Ad26.COV2.S vaccine versus placebo.

CDR3 DNA sequence: TGTGCCAGCAGCAAAGTGGGGACAGATACCCTAGCCAAAAACATTCAGTACTTC. It encodes CASSKVGTDTLAKNIQYF. The genes are TRBV21-1 and TRBJ2-4; TRBD1, as called in the table, went unchecked against the DNA. TRBV21-1 is a pseudogene segment. CDR3 size: 18 residues.